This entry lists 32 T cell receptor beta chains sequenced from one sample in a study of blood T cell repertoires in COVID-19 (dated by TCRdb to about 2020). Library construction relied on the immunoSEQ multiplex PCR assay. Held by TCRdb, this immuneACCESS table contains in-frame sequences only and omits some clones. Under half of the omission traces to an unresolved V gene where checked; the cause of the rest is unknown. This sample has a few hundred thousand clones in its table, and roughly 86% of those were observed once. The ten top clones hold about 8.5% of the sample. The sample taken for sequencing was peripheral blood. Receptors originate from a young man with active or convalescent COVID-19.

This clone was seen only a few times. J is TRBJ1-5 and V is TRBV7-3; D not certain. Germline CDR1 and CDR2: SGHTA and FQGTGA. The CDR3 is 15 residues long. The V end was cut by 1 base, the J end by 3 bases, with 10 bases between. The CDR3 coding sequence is TGTGCCAGCAGCTTAAGTCGCAGAACCAATCAGCCCCAGCATTTT. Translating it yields CASSLSRRTNQPQHF. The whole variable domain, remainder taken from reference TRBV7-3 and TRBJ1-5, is GAGVSQTPSNKVTEKGKYVELRCDPISGHTALYWYRQSLGQGPEFLIYFQGTGAADDSGLPNDRFFAVRPEGSVSTLKIQRTERGDSAVYLCASSLSRRTNQPQHFGDGTRLSIL.

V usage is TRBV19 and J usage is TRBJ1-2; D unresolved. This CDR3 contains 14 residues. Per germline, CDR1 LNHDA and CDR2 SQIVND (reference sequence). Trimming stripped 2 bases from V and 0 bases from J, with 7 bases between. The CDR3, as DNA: TGTGCCAGTAGTATACCGGGAACTAACTATGGCTACACCTTC. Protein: CASSIPGTNYGYTF.

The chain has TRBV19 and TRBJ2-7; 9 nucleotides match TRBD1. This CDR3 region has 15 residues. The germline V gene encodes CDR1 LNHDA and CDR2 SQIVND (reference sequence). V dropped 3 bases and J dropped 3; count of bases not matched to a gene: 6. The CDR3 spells CASSIGGQGIYEQYF. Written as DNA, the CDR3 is TGTGCCAGTAGTATTGGGGGACAGGGAATCTACGAGCAGTACTTC.

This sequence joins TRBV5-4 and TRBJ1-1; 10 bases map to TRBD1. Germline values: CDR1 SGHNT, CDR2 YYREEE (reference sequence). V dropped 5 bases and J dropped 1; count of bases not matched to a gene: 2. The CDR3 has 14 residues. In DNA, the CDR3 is TGTGCCAGCAGGGGGGACAGGGGGAACACTGAAGCTTTCTTT. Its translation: CASRGDRGNTEAFF.

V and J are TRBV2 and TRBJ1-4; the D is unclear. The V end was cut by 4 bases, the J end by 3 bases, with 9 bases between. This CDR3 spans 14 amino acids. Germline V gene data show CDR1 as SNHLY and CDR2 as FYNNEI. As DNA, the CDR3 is TGTGCCAGCAGTGGCGGGTCTCCTAATGAAAAACTGTTTTTT. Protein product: CASSGGSPNEKLFF. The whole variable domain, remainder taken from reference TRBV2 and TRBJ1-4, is EPEVTQTPSHQVTQMGQEVILRCVPISNHLYFYWYRQILGQKVEFLVSFYNNEISEKSEIFDDQFSVERPDGSNFTLKIRSTKLEDSAMYFCASSGGSPNEKLFFGSGTQLSVL.

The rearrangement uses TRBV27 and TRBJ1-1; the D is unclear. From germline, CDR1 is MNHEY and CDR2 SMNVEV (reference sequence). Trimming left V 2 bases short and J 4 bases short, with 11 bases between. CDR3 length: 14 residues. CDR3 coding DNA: TGTGCCAGCAGTTTAAACCCCGCGGGCACTGAAGCTTTCTTT. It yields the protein CASSLNPAGTEAFF.

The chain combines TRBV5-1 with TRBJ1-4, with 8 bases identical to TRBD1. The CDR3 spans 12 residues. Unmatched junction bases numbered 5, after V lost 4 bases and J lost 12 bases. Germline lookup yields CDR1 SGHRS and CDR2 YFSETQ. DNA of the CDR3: TGCGCCAGCAGCGGTCCGACAGGGGAACTGTTTTTT. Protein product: CASSGPTGELFF. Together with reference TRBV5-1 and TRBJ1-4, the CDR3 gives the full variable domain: KAGVTQTPRYLIKTRGQQVTLSCSPISGHRSVSWYQQTPGQGLQFLFEYFSETQRNKGNFPGRFSGRQFSNSRSEMNVSTLELGDSALYLCASSGPTGELFFGSGTQLSVL.

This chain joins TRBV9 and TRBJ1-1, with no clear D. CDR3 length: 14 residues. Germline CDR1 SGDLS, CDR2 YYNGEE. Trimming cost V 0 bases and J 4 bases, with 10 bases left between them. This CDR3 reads CASSVAGEGTEAFF. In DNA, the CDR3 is TGTGCCAGCAGCGTAGCCGGGGAGGGCACTGAAGCTTTCTTT.

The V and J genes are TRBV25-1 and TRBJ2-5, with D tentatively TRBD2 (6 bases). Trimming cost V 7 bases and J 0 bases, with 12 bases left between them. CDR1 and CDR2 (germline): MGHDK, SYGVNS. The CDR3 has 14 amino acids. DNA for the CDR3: TGTGCCAGCACCCCTCGGGGGTACCAAGAGACCCAGTACTTC. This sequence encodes CASTPRGYQETQYF.

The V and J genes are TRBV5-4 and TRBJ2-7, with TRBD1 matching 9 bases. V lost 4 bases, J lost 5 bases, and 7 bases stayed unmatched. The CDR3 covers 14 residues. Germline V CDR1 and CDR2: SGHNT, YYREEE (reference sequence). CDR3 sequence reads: CASSNRDRVHEQYF. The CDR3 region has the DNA TGTGCCAGCAGCAACCGGGACAGGGTCCACGAGCAGTACTTC. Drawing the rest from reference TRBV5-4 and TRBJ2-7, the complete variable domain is ETGVTQSPTHLIKTRGQQVTLRCSSQSGHNTVSWYQQALGQGPQFIFQYYREEENGRGNFPPRFSGLQFPNYSSELNVNALELDDSALYLCASSNRDRVHEQYFGPGTRLTVT.

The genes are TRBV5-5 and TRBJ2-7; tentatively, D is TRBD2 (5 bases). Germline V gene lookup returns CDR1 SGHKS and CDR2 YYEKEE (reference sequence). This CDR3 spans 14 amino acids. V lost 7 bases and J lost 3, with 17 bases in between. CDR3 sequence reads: CASLSGWSGYEQYF. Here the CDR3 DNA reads TGTGCCAGCCTCTCGGGGTGGTCAGGCTACGAGCAGTACTTC.

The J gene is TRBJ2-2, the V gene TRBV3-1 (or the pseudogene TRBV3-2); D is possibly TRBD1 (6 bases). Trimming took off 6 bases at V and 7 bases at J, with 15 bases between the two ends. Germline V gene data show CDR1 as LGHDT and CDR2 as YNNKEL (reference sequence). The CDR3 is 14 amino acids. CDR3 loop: CASSSQGSRGELFF. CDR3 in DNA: TGTGCCAGCAGTTCCCAGGGGAGTCGCGGGGAGCTGTTTTTT.

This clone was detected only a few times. The CDR3 DNA sequence: TGTGCCAGCAGTGAAAACCCTAACGGGAATTCACCCCTCCACTTT. Protein product: CASSENPNGNSPLHF. The gene calls are TRBV6-1 and TRBJ1-6; D is uncertain. Looked up from germline, CDR1 is MNHNS and CDR2 is SASEGT. The CDR3 contains 15 residues. Trimming removed 2 bases at V and 7 bases at J, with 12 bases between.

CDR3 sequence (DNA): TGCGCCAGCAGCCCCGAGGGTTTAGGGGGAGTCGGGGATCAGCCCCAGCATTTT. Translation: CASSPEGLGGVGDQPQHF. The chain is built from TRBV4-1 and TRBJ1-5; D possibly corresponds to TRBD1 (6 bases). The CDR3 runs to 18 residues. V was shortened by 4 bases and J by 5 bases, with 24 bases between the two germline ends. CDR1 is MGHRA, CDR2 YSYEKL, per germline.

As DNA, the CDR3 is TGTGCCAGCAGCACAACAGGGGGGAACACTGAAGCTTTCTTT. The encoded protein is CASSTTGGNTEAFF. The chain employs TRBV9 and TRBJ1-1; 8 bases fit TRBD1. Trimming removed 4 bases from V and 1 base from J; junction bases left unmatched: 3. This CDR3 spans 14 amino acids. Germline CDR1 reads SGDLS; CDR2 reads YYNGEE.

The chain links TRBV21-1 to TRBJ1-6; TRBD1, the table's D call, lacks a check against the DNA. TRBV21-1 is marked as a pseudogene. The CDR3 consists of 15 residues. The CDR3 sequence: CASSKEDRRSSPLHF. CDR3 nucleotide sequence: TGTGCCAGCAGCAAAGAAGACAGGAGGAGTTCACCCCTCCACTTT.

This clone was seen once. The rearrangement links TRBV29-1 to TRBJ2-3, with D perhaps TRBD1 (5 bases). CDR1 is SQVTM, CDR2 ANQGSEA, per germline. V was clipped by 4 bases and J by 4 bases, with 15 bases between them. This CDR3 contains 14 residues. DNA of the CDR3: TGCAGCGTTGCGCTTCAGGGAAGTTCAGATACGCAGTATTTT. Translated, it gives CSVALQGSSDTQYF.

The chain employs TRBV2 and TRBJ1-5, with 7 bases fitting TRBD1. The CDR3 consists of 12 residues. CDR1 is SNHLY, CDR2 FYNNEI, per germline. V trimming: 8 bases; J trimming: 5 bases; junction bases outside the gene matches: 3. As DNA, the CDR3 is TGTGCCAGCGGGACAGAGGATCAGCCCCAGCATTTT. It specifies CASGTEDQPQHF.

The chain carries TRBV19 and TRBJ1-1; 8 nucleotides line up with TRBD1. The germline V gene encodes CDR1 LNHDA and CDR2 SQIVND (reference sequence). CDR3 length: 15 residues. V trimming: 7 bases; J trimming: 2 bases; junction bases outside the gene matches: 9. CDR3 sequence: CASTLGQGANTEAFF. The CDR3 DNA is TGTGCCAGTACCCTGGGGCAGGGGGCAAACACTGAAGCTTTCTTT.

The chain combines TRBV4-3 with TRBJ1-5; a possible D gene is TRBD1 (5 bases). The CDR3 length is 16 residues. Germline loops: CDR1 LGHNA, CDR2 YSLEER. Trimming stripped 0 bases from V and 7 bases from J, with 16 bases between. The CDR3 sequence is CASSQDYERRGQPQHF. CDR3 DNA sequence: TGCGCCAGCAGCCAAGATTATGAGAGGCGGGGGCAGCCCCAGCATTTT.

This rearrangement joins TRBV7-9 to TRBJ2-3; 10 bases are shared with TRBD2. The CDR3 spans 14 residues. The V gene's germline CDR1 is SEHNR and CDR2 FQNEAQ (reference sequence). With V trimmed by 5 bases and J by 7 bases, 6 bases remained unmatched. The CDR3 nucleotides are TGTGCCAGCAGCCTAGGGACTAGCGTACATACGCAGTATTTT. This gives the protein CASSLGTSVHTQYF.

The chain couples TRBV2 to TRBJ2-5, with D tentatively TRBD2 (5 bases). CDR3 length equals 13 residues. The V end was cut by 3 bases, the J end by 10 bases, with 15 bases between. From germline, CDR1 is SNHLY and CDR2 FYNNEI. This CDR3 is CASSDLRFEGQYF. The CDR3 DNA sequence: TGTGCCAGCAGTGATTTAAGGTTTGAGGGCCAGTACTTC.

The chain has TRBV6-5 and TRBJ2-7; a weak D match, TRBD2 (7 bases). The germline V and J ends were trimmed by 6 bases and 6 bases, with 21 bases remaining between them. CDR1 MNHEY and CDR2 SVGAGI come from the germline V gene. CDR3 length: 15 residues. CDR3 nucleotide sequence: TGTGCCAGCAGACCCATCCTGGGGGGGCGCCCCGAGCAGTACTTC. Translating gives CASRPILGGRPEQYF.

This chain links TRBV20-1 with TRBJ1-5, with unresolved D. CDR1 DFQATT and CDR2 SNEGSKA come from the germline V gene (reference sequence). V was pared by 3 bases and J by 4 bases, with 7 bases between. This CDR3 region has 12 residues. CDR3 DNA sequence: TGCAGTGCTAGTAGCGGTAATCAGCCCCAGCATTTT. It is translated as CSASSGNQPQHF.

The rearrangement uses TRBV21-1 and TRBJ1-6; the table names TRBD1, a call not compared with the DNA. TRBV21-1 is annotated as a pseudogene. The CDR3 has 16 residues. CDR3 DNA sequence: TGTGCCAGCAGCCCCGAGACAGGGTTTTTCAATTCACCCCTCCACTTT. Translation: CASSPETGFFNSPLHF.

This CDR3 is CASSPGQYSGNTIYF. The CDR3 coding sequence is TGTGCCAGCAGCCCAGGACAGTACTCTGGAAACACCATATATTTT. The rearrangement uses TRBV13 and TRBJ1-3; D perhaps matches TRBD1 (6 bases). V lost 5 bases to trimming and J lost 0 bases, with 11 bases between them. The CDR3 loop spans 15 amino acids. Per germline, CDR1 PRHDT and CDR2 FYEKMQ (reference sequence).

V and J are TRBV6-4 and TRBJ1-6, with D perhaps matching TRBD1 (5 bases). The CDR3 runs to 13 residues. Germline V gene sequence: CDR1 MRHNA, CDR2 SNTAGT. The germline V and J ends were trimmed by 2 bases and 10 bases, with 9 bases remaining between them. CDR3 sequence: CASSDAWGSPLHF. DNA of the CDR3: TGTGCCAGCAGTGACGCTTGGGGCTCACCCCTCCACTTT.

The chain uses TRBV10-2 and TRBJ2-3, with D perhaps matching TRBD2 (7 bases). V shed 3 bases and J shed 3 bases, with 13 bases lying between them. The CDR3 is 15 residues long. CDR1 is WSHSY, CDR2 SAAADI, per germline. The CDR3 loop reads CASSDAGAATDTQYF. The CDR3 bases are TGCGCCAGCAGTGATGCGGGGGCCGCAACAGATACGCAGTATTTT.

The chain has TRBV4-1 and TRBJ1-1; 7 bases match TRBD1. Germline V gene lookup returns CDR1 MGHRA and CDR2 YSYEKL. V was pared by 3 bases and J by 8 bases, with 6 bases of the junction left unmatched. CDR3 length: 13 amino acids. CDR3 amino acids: CASSQGWDREAFF. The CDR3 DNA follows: TGCGCCAGCAGCCAGGGCTGGGACAGAGAAGCTTTCTTT.

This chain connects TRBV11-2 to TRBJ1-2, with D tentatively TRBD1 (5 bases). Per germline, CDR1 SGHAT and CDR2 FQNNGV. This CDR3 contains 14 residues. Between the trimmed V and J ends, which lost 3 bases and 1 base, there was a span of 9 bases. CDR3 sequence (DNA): TGTGCCAGCAGCTTGGGAGGGGTTAACTATGGCTACACCTTC. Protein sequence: CASSLGGVNYGYTF. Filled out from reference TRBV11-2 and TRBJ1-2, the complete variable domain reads EAGVAQSPRYKIIEKRQSVAFWCNPISGHATLYWYQQILGQGPKLLIQFQNNGVVDDSQLPKDRFSAERLKGVDSTLKIQPAKLEDSAVYLCASSLGGVNYGYTFGSGTRLTVV.

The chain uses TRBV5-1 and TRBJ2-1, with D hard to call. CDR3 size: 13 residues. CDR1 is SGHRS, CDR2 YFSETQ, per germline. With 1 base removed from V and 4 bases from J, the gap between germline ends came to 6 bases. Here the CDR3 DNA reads TGCGCCAGCAGCTTGTATACTTACAATGAGCAGTTCTTC. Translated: CASSLYTYNEQFF.

CDR3 nucleotide sequence: TGCGCCAGCAGCTCACCGACAGCAAAGAACACTGAAGCTTTCTTT. Amino acid sequence: CASSSPTAKNTEAFF. The J gene is TRBJ1-1, the V gene TRBV5-1; a possible D gene is TRBD1 (5 bases). Trimming shortened V by 3 bases and J by 1 base, and 13 bases separated the two germline ends. This CDR3 is 15 amino acids long. In germline, CDR1 is SGHRS, CDR2 YFSETQ.